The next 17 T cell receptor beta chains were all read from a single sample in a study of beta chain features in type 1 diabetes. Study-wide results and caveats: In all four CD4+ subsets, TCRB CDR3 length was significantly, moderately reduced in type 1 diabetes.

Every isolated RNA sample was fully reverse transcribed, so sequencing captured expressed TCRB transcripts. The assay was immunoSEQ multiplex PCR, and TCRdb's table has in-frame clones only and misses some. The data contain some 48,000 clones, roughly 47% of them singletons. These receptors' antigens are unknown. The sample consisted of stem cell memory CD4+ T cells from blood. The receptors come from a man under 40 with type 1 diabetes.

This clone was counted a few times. For the CDR3, the DNA is TGTGCCAGCAGAAAAACAGGGGCTGGGGCCAACGTCCTGACTTTC. Amino acid sequence: CASRKTGAGANVLTF. J is TRBJ2-6 and V is TRBV9; 7 nucleotides match TRBD1. V lost 5 bases to trimming and J lost 2 bases; unmatched junction nucleotides: 4. Germline loops: CDR1 SGDLS, CDR2 YYNGEE. The CDR3 runs to 15 residues.

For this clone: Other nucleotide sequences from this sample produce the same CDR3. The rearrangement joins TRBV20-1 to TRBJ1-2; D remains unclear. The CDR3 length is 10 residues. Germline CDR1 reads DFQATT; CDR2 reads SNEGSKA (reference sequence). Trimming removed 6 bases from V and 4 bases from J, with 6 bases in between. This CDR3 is CSARSYGYTF. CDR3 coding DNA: TGCAGTGCCCGGAGCTATGGCTACACCTTC.

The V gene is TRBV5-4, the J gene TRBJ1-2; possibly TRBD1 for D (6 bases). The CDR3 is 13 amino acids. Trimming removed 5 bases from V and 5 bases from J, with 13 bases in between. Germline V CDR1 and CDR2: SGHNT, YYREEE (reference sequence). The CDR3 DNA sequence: TGTGCCAGCAGACCGACAGGTTATTATGGCTACACCTTC. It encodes CASRPTGYYGYTF.

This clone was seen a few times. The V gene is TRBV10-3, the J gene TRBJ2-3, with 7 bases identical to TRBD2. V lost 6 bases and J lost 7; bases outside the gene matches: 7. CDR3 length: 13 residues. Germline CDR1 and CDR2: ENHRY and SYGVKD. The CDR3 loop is CAIRLGTNHTQYF. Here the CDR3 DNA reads TGTGCCATCAGGCTAGGGACTAACCATACGCAGTATTTT.

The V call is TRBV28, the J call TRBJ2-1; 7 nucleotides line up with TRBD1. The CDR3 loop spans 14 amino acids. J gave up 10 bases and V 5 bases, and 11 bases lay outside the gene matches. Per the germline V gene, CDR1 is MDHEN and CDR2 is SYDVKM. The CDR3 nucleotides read TGTGCCAGCAGTCGGGACAGCCCAATGGTGGAGCAGTTCTTC. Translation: CASSRDSPMVEQFF.

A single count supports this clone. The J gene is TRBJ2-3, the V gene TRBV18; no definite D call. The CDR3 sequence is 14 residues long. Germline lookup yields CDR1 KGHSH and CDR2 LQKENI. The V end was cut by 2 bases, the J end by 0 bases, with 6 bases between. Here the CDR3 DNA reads TGTGCCAGCTCACCAACCCAGAGCACAGATACGCAGTATTTT. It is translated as CASSPTQSTDTQYF.

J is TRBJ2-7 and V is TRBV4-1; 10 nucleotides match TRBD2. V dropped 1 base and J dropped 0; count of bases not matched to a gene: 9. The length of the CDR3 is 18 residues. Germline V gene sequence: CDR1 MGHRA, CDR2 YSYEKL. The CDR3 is CASSQGPTAGGLSYEQYF. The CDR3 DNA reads TGCGCCAGCAGCCAAGGCCCGACAGCGGGAGGGCTCTCCTACGAGCAGTACTTC.

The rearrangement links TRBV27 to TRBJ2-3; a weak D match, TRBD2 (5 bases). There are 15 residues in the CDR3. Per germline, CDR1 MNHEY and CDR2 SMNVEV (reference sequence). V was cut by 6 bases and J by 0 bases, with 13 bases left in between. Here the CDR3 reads CASSGLSTSTDTQYF. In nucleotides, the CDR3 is TGTGCCAGCAGCGGACTTTCTACTAGCACAGATACGCAGTATTTT.

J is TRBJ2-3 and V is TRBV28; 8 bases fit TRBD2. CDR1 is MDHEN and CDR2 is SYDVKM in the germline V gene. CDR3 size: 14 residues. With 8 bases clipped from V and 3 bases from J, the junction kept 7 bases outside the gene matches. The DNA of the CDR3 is TGTGCCAGCCGAAGCGGGAGTAGGACAGATACGCAGTATTTT. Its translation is CASRSGSRTDTQYF. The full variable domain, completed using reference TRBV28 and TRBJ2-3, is DVKVTQSSRYLVKRTGEKVFLECVQDMDHENMFWYRQDPGLGLRLIYFSYDVKMKEKGDIPEGYSVSREKKERFSLILESASTNQTSMYLCASRSGSRTDTQYFGPGTRLTVL.

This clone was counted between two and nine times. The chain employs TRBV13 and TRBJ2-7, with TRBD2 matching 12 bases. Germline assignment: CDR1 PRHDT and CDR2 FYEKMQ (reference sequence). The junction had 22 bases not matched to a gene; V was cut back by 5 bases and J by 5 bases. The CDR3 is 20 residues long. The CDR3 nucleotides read TGTGCCAGCAGCGCAACACTCCGGGGTCTAGCGGGAGGGTGGAAGGACGAGCAGTACTTC. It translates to CASSATLRGLAGGWKDEQYF. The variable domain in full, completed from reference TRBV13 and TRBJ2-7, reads AAGVIQSPRHLIKEKRETATLKCYPIPRHDTVYWYQQGPGQDPQFLISFYEKMQSDKGSIPDRFSAQQFSDYHSELNMSSLELGDSALYFCASSATLRGLAGGWKDEQYFGPGTRLTVT.

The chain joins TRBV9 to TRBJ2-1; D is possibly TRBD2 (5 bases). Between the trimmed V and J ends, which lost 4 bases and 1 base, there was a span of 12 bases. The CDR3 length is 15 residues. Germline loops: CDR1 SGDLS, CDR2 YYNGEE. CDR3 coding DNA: TGTGCCAGCAGCCCCCGGGGTGAATCCTACAATGAGCAGTTCTTC. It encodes CASSPRGESYNEQFF.

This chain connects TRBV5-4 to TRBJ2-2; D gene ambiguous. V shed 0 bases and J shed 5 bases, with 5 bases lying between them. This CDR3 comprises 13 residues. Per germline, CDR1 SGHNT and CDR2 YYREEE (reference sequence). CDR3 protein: CASSLANTGELFF. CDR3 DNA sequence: TGTGCCAGCAGCTTGGCCAATACCGGGGAGCTGTTTTTT.

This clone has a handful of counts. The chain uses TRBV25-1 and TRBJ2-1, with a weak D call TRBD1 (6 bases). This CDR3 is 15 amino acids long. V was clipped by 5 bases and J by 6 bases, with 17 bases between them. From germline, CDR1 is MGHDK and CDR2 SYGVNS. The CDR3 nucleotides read TGTGCCAGCAGTAAAATACAGGGAGCCCCCAATGAGCAGTTCTTC. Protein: CASSKIQGAPNEQFF.

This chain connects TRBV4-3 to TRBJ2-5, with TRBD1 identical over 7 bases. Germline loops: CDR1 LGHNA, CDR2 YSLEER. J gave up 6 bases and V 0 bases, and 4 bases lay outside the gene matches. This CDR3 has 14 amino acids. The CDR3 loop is CASSQEGGRKTQYF. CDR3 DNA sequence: TGCGCCAGCAGCCAAGAAGGGGGCCGGAAGACCCAGTACTTC.

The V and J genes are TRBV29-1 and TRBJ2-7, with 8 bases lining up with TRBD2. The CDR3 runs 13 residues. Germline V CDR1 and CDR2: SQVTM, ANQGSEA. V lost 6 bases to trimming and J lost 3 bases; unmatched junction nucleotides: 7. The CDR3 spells CSVASGSFYEQYF. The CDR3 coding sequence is TGCAGCGTCGCCAGCGGGAGCTTCTACGAGCAGTACTTC.

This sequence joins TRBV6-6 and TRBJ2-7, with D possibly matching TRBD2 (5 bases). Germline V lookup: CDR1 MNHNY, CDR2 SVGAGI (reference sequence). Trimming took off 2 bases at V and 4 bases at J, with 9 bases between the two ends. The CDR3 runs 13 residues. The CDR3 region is CASSYGSWYEQYF. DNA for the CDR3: TGTGCCAGCAGTTACGGGAGCTGGTACGAGCAGTACTTC.

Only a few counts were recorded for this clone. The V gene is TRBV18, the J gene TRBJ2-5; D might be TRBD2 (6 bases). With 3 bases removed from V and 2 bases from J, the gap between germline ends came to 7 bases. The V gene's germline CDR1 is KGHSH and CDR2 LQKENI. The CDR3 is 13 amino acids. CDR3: CASSPAGQETQYF. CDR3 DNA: TGTGCCAGCTCACCCGCGGGGCAAGAGACCCAGTACTTC.